This T cell receptor beta chain derives from a study of identical twins. This clonotype was counted between two and nine times. TCRdb reprocessed the 5' RACE reads via MiXCR and lists one record per CDR3 protein. The sample contains some 1,700,000 distinct CDR3 sequences, around 33% of which appear only once. CDR1 and CDR2 from the germline V gene are ENHRY and SYGVKD. The CDR3 runs 12 residues. Trimming removed 5 bases from V and 5 bases from J, with 9 bases in between. The sequenced material came from cord blood. This chain connects TRBV10-3 to TRBJ1-1; D might be TRBD1 (5 bases). The receptor was isolated from a newborn girl in good health. This CDR3 reads CAISQGGTEAFF. CDR3 coding DNA: TGTGCCATCAGTCAGGGAGGGACTGAAGCTTTCTTT.